Presented here are 17 T cell receptor beta chains from one specimen sequenced in a study of blood T cell repertoires in COVID-19. The assay was immunoSEQ multiplex PCR, and TCRdb's table has in-frame clones only and misses some. The sample records around 70,000 clones, roughly 91% being singletons. Sequencing used peripheral blood. The receptors were sampled from a young woman with acute or convalescent COVID-19.

The V call is TRBV7-6, the J call TRBJ1-1, with TRBD1 as a possible D gene (6 bases). Per germline, CDR1 SGHVS and CDR2 FNYEAQ. CDR3 length equals 18 residues. V was shortened by 0 bases and J by 4 bases, with 21 bases between the two germline ends. CDR3 coding DNA: TGTGCCAGCAGCTTAGCCCCCGCGGACAGCAATCCGGGCACTGAAGCTTTCTTT. Translated, it gives CASSLAPADSNPGTEAFF.

The chain joins TRBV20-1 to TRBJ2-3; tentatively, D is TRBD2 (6 bases). The V and J ends lost 4 bases and 14 bases respectively, with 16 bases between them. This CDR3 is built from 11 residues. Germline loops: CDR1 DFQATT, CDR2 SNEGSKA (reference sequence). CDR3 amino acids: CSAIQEGRLYF. CDR3 sequence (DNA): TGCAGTGCTATACAGGAGGGGAGACTGTATTTT.

The chain joins TRBV11-2 to TRBJ2-2, with D possibly being TRBD2 (5 bases). The V end was cut by 5 bases, the J end by 9 bases, with 22 bases between. The CDR3 extends over 16 amino acids. Germline lookup yields CDR1 SGHAT and CDR2 FQNNGV. The CDR3 protein is CASSGAPPGGVRELFF. In nucleotides, the CDR3 is TGTGCCAGCAGCGGCGCACCTCCAGGAGGCGTCAGGGAGCTGTTTTTT.

The genes are TRBV5-1 and TRBJ1-4; a possible D gene is TRBD1 (5 bases). The CDR3 spans 15 residues. V shed 4 bases and J shed 6 bases, with 16 bases lying between them. Germline CDR1 reads SGHRS; CDR2 reads YFSETQ. CDR3 bases: TGCGCCAGCAGCCCGTTGGAGGGGAGGGATGAAAAACTGTTTTTT. Protein product: CASSPLEGRDEKLFF.

V usage is TRBV4-1 and J usage is TRBJ2-1; TRBD2 matches at 13 bases. The CDR3 covers 17 residues. V gave up 4 bases and J gave up 7 bases; unmatched junction bases: 10. Germline-derived CDR1 and CDR2 are MGHRA and YSYEKL. CDR3 DNA: TGCGCCAGCAGCCGCGGAATTGGGACTAGCGGGGCAAATGAGCAGTTCTTC. It codes for CASSRGIGTSGANEQFF.

In this sample, this clone turned up once. CDR3 amino acids: CASSPRQGFSAEAFF. CDR3 in DNA: TGTGCCAGCAGCCCGCGACAGGGGTTTAGCGCTGAAGCTTTCTTT. The chain uses TRBV14 and TRBJ1-1; TRBD1 aligns across 8 bases. The CDR3 contains 15 residues. V shed 4 bases and J 6 bases; nucleotides not matched to a gene: 10. CDR1 and CDR2 from the germline V gene are SGHDN and FVKESK.

This chain links TRBV11-2 with TRBJ2-7; 9 bases align to TRBD1. Germline V gives CDR1 SGHAT, CDR2 FQNNGV. V lost 5 bases and J lost 3; bases outside the gene matches: 5. CDR3 size: 14 residues. The CDR3 sequence is CASSVQGANYEQYF. CDR3 DNA sequence: TGTGCCAGCAGCGTACAGGGGGCCAACTACGAGCAGTACTTC.

This chain connects TRBV28 to TRBJ1-1; D gene uncertain. This CDR3 comprises 15 residues. Germline assignment: CDR1 MDHEN and CDR2 SYDVKM. V lost 7 bases, J lost 0 bases, and 15 bases lay in between. The CDR3 DNA sequence: TGTGCCAGCACTCCCCTGAGGGAGTTGAACACTGAAGCTTTCTTT. It yields the protein CASTPLRELNTEAFF.

This clone was seen once. The chain employs TRBV6-2 or TRBV6-3 and TRBJ1-1; no clear D gene. Germline CDR1 and CDR2: MNHEY and SVGEGT. V lost 4 bases and J lost 3, with 6 bases in between. This CDR3 has 12 residues. The chain's CDR3 is CASSSEYTEAFF. The DNA for the CDR3 is TGTGCCAGCAGTTCCGAGTACACTGAAGCTTTCTTT.

This clone showed up just a few times. This chain uses TRBV5-5 with TRBJ1-2; 7 bases match TRBD1. CDR1 and CDR2 (germline): SGHKS, YYEKEE (reference sequence). V gave up 0 bases and J gave up 4 bases; unmatched junction bases: 6. This CDR3 has 15 amino acids. The CDR3 DNA follows: TGTGCCAGCAGCTTGGCTAGGGGGCTTGGCTATGGCTACACCTTC. As protein: CASSLARGLGYGYTF. The full variable domain, rest sourced from reference TRBV5-5 and TRBJ1-2, is DAGVTQSPTHLIKTRGQQVTLRCSPISGHKSVSWYQQVLGQGPQFIFQYYEKEERGRGNFPDRFSARQFPNYSSELNVNALLLGDSALYLCASSLARGLGYGYTFGSGTRLTVV.

The chain combines TRBV6-5 with TRBJ2-1; 7 bases agree with TRBD2. The germline CDR1 and CDR2 sequences are MNHEY and SVGAGI. There are 14 residues in the CDR3. V lost 5 bases, J lost 4 bases, and 5 bases stayed unmatched. CDR3 bases: TGTGCCAGCAGTCTTAGCGGGCCATACAATGAGCAGTTCTTC. It encodes CASSLSGPYNEQFF.

The J gene is TRBJ1-4, the V gene TRBV2; TRBD1 agrees at 8 bases. Germline-derived CDR1 and CDR2 are SNHLY and FYNNEI. The CDR3 length is 14 residues. J lost 10 bases, V lost 2 bases, and 6 bases had no gene match. CDR3 bases: TGTGCCAGCAGTGAACTGCAGGGGACAGGAAAACTGTTTTTT. Encoded protein: CASSELQGTGKLFF.

The gene calls are TRBV19 and TRBJ2-7, with 8 bases fitting TRBD1. The ends lost 4 bases at V and 5 bases at J; junction bases unmatched: 16. Germline V gene lookup returns CDR1 LNHDA and CDR2 SQIVND (reference sequence). The CDR3 sequence is 17 residues long. CDR3 sequence reads: CASSTLFRDRSYHEQYF. The CDR3 region has the DNA TGTGCCAGTAGTACACTATTCCGGGACAGGTCTTACCACGAGCAGTACTTC.

The CDR3 loop is CASSVQGALGYTF. As DNA, the CDR3 is TGCGCCAGCAGCGTACAGGGGGCGCTTGGCTACACCTTC. The chain carries TRBV5-1 and TRBJ1-2, with 9 bases lining up with TRBD1. The CDR3 is made up of 13 amino acids. The V gene's germline CDR1 is SGHRS and CDR2 YFSETQ. Germline trimming cut 4 bases from V and 7 bases from J; bases unmatched to any gene: 5.

Comments on this clone: Other DNA sequences from this sample encode an identical CDR3 as well. The rearrangement links TRBV5-1 to TRBJ2-1; 9 bases agree with TRBD2. Germline V gene lookup returns CDR1 SGHRS and CDR2 YFSETQ. This CDR3 region has 14 residues. V gave up 3 bases and J gave up 4 bases; unmatched junction bases: 2. The CDR3 region is CASSSAGGYNEQFF. For the CDR3, the DNA is TGCGCCAGCAGCTCGGCGGGGGGGTACAATGAGCAGTTCTTC.

This clone was observed a single time. The chain links TRBV18 to TRBJ2-3; TRBD2 matches 9 bases. Losses at the gene ends were 6 bases for V and 4 bases for J; bases not matched to a gene: 11. There are 16 residues in the CDR3. CDR1 KGHSH and CDR2 LQKENI come from the germline V gene. The CDR3 is CASSSWTSEGSDTQYF. In DNA, the CDR3 is TGTGCCAGCTCCTCCTGGACTAGCGAGGGGTCAGATACGCAGTATTTT.

The V gene is TRBV5-8, the J gene TRBJ1-2; no definite D call. V lost 2 bases and J lost 3, with 11 bases in between. Germline lookup yields CDR1 SGHTS and CDR2 YDEGEE. This CDR3 is built from 14 residues. CDR3 bases: TGTGCCAGCAGCTTTTGGGGAGAGGACTATGGCTACACCTTC. The encoded protein is CASSFWGEDYGYTF.